This T cell receptor (beta chain) appears in the sequencing data of a study of CD8 T cells in ankylosing spondylitis. General study findings and limits: In reactive arthritis synovial fluid and blood, some motif variants had been reported before. Significantly higher representation of disease-linked clones was reported for matched ankylosing spondylitis synovial fluid. Characteristic, it appeared, of ankylosing spondylitis blood was a TCR beta motif of several highly homologous variants.

For TCR beta, libraries came from quantitative 5'-RACE with molecular barcodes. MiXCR, applied by TCRdb to the 5' RACE reads, yields one record per CDR3 protein. Altogether about 330,000 distinct CDR3 sequences are present, approximately 8% being singletons, with the ten largest covering 13% to 15%. A note on this clonotype: What it binds is not known.

This TCR was recovered from a male donor with ankylosing spondylitis. The source material was blood, either unsorted or a sorted T cell fraction (not recorded which).

The CDR3 nucleotides are TGTGCCAGCAGTGAAAGCGGGACAGCGTTGTTGACTGAAGCTTTCTTT. Amino acids: CASSESGTALLTEAFF. The chain links TRBV2 to TRBJ1-1; TRBD1 agrees at 7 bases. CDR3 length: 16 residues. Germline V CDR1 and CDR2: SNHLY, FYNNEI. The trim removed 2 bases at V and 5 bases at J, leaving 11 bases unmatched.